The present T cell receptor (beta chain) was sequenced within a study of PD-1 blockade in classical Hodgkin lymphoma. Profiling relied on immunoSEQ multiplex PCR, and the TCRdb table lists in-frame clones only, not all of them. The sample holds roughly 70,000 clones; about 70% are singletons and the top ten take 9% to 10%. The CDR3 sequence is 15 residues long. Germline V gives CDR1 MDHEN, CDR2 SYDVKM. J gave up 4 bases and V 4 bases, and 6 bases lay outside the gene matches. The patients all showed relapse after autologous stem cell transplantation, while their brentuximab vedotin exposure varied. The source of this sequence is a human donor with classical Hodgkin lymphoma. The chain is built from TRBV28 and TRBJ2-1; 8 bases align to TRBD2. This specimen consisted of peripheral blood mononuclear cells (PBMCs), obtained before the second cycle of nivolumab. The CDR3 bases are TGTGCCAGCAGTTCTTTAGGCGGGGGGTACAATGAGCAGTTCTTC. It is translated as CASSSLGGGYNEQFF.